These T cell receptor beta chains were read from a single sample in a study of read filtering for tumor transcriptome and immune sequencing. TCRdb fed the reads into MiXCR, producing one record per CDR3 protein. The table lists roughly 25,000 distinct CDR3 sequences, about an eighth of them singletons, with approximately 40% in the top ten. Sequencing used a population of CD138-negative cells sorted from bone marrow. These receptors came from a donor aged 40 or older with multiple myeloma. Each CDR3 is given with its conserved first and last residue. The D gene is left open where the match is weak. A row's size may be missing; if present it is once, few, many or a size class.

V: TRBV10-3
size: many
J: TRBJ1-2
length: 13
D: -
DNA: TGTGCCATAAGGGACCCTGCTAACTATGGCTACACCTTC
CDR3: CAIRDPANYGYTF

V: TRBV20-1
size: many
J: TRBJ2-1
length: 12
D: TRBD2
DNA: TGCAGTGCTGAGACGGGACTAGCGGTTCAGTTCTTC
CDR3: CSAETGLAVQFF

V: TRBV20-1
size: many
J: TRBJ2-3
length: 14
D: -
DNA: TGCAGTGCTAGAGAGGGACTGGCTACAGATACGCAGTATTTT
CDR3: CSAREGLATDTQYF

V: TRBV11-3
size: many
J: TRBJ2-6
length: 21
D: TRBD1
DNA: TGTGCCAGCAGCTTAGACCTAGGAATACGGGACAGGGGGTTTGGGGCCAACGTCCTGACTTTC
CDR3: CASSLDLGIRDRGFGANVLTF

V: TRBV28
size: -
J: TRBJ2-1
length: 15
D: TRBD2
DNA: TGTGCCAGCAGTTTCAGCGGGAGGTCCTACAATGAGCAGTTCTTC
CDR3: CASSFSGRSYNEQFF

V: TRBV20-1
size: many
J: TRBJ1-1
length: 17
D: TRBD1
DNA: TGCAGTGCCCCAGGTTTGGGACAGGACCTTTCCGGGGCTGAAGCTTTCTTT
CDR3: CSAPGLGQDLSGAEAFF

V: TRBV7-2
size: many
J: TRBJ2-2
length: 16
D: TRBD1
DNA: TGTGCCAGCAGCTCCCGGACAGGGATCAACACCGGGGAGCTGTTTTTT
CDR3: CASSSRTGINTGELFF

V: TRBV20-1
size: many
J: TRBJ2-1
length: 19
D: TRBD2
DNA: TGCAGTGCTATTATTCCCGGGACTAGCGGGAGGAGCTCCTACAATGAGCAGTTCTTC
CDR3: CSAIIPGTSGRSSYNEQFF

V: TRBV5-1
size: many
J: TRBJ1-2
length: 16
D: -
DNA: TGCGCCAGCAGCTTGGTACAGGGCCGGAGGAACTATGGCTACACCTTC
CDR3: CASSLVQGRRNYGYTF

V: TRBV20-1
size: many
J: TRBJ2-7
length: 14
D: -
DNA: TGCAGTGCTAGTAGTGGGGGGCCACGCTACGAGCAGTACTTC
CDR3: CSASSGGPRYEQYF

V: TRBV5-1
size: many
J: TRBJ1-1
length: 13
D: TRBD1
DNA: TGCGCCAGCATAGGGACAGGGGGCACTGAAGCTTTCTTT
CDR3: CASIGTGGTEAFF

V: TRBV20-1
size: many
J: TRBJ2-7
length: 16
D: -
DNA: TGCAGTGCTAGACAAGTCCCGGGCTCAACCCCCTACGAGCAGTACTTC
CDR3: CSARQVPGSTPYEQYF

V: TRBV3-1
size: many
J: TRBJ2-1
length: 20
D: -
DNA: TGTGCCAGCAGCCAAGTATTAGGGGGTTCTGGCGGGGGACTACACAATGAGCAGTTCTTC
CDR3: CASSQVLGGSGGGLHNEQFF

V: TRBV20-1
size: -
J: TRBJ2-7
length: 14
D: TRBD2
DNA: TGCAGTACTAGCCGGACCAGCGGGACTAGCGAGCAGTACTTC
CDR3: CSTSRTSGTSEQYF

V: TRBV28
size: many
J: TRBJ2-7
length: 11
D: -
DNA: TGTGCCAGCAGTTCCGCGGGACTCCTGTACTTC
CDR3: CASSSAGLLYF